At least ten counts were recorded for the clone carrying this T cell receptor (beta chain). The data belong to a study of T cells in Graves' hyperthyroidism and ophthalmopathy. Researchers took RNA transcripts and amplified the TCR beta CDR3 regions from them. The primer set for the first-round RT-PCR of the TCR CDR3 was HTBI. TCRdb reanalysed the multiplex PCR reads using MiXCR and keeps one entry per CDR3 protein. This sample has 550,000 to 700,000 distinct CDR3 sequences, with about 45% found just once. The CDR3 spans 14 residues. J gave up 4 bases and V 2 bases, and 5 bases lay outside the gene matches. Germline CDR1 reads SGDLS; CDR2 reads YYNGEE.

The sequencing input was peripheral blood or thyroid tissue (not recorded which). The rearrangement joins TRBV9 to TRBJ2-7, with 8 nucleotides matching TRBD2. This clonotype was sampled from an adult woman with Graves' disease, either hyperthyroidism or ophthalmopathy (not recorded which). This chain's CDR3 is CASSVSGAGYEQYF. The CDR3 DNA sequence: TGTGCCAGCAGCGTTAGCGGGGCAGGGTACGAGCAGTACTTC. The full variable domain, completed using reference TRBV9 and TRBJ2-7, is DSGVTQTPKHLITATGQRVTLRCSPRSGDLSVYWYQQSLDQGLQFLIQYYNGEERAKGNILERFSAQQFPDLHSELNLSSLELGDSALYFCASSVSGAGYEQYFGPGTRLTVT.